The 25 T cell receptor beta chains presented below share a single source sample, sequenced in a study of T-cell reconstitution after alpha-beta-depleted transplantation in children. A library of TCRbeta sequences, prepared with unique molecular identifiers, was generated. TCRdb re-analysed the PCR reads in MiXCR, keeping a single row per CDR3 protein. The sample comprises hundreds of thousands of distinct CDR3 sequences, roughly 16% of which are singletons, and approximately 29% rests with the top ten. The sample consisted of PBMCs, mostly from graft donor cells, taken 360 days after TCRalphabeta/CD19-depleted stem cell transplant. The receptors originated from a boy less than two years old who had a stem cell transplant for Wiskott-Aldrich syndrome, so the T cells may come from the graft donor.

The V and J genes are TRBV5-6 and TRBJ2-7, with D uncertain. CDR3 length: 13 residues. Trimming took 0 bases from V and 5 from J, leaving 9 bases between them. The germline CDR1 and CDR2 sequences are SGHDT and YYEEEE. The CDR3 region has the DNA TGTGCCAGCAGCTTGGTGATGGTGGACGAGCAGTACTTC. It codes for CASSLVMVDEQYF.

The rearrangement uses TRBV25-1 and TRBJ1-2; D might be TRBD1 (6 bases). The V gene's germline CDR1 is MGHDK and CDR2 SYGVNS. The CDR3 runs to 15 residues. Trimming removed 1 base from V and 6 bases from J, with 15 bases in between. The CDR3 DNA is TGTGCCAGCAGTGAATCGGAGGGGGGGCGGGATGGCTACACCTTC. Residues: CASSESEGGRDGYTF.

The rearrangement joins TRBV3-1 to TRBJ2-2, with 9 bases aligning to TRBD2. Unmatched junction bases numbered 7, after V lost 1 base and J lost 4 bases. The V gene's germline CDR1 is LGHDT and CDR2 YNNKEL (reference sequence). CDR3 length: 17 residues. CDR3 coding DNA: TGTGCCAGCAGCCAAGTTGGGATAGCGGGAGTCACCGGGGAGCTGTTTTTT. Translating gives CASSQVGIAGVTGELFF.

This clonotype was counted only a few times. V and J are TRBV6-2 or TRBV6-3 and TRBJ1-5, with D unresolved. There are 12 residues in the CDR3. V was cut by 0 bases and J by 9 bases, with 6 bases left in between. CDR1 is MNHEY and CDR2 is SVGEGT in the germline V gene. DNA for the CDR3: TGTGCCAGCAGTTACTCCCCTGGGCCCCAGCATTTT. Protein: CASSYSPGPQHF.

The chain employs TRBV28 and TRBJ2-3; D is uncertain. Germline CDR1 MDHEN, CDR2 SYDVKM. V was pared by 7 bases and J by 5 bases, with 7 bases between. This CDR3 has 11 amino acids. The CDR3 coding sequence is TGTGCCAGCACCTTTGGAGATACGCAGTATTTT. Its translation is CASTFGDTQYF.

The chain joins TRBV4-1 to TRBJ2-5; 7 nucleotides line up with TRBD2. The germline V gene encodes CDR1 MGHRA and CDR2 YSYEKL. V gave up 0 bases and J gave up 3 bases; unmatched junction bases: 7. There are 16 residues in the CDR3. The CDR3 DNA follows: TGCGCCAGCAGCCAAGATTACCGGGGGAGGGAAGAGACCCAGTACTTC. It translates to CASSQDYRGREETQYF.

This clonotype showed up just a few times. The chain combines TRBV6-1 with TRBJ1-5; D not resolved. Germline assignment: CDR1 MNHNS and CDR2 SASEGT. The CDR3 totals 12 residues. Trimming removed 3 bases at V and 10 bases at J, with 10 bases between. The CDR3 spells CASSDPGIPQHF. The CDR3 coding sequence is TGTGCCAGCAGTGACCCGGGAATTCCCCAGCATTTT.

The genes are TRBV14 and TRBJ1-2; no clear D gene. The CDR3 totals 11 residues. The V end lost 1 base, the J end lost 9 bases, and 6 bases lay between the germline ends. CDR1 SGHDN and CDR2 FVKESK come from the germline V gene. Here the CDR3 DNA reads TGTGCCAGCAGCCAAGGTCCTAGCTACACCTTC. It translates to CASSQGPSYTF.

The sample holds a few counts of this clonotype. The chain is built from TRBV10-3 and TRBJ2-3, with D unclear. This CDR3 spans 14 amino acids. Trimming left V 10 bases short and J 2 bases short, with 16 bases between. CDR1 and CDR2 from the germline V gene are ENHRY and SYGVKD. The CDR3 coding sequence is TGTGCCACCAATAACAAGAGATCCACAGATACGCAGTATTTT. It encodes CATNNKRSTDTQYF.

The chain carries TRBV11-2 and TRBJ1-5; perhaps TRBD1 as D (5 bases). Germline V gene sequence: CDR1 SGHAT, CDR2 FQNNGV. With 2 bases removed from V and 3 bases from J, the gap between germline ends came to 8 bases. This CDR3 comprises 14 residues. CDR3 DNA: TGTGCCAGCAGCTTATCAGGGAACAATCAGCCCCAGCATTTT. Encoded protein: CASSLSGNNQPQHF.

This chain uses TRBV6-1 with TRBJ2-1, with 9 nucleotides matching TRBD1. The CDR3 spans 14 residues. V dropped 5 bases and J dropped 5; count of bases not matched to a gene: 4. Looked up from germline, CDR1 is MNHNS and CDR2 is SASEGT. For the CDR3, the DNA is TGTGCCAGCAGTCGCCGGGACAGGGACAATGAGCAGTTCTTC. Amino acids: CASSRRDRDNEQFF.

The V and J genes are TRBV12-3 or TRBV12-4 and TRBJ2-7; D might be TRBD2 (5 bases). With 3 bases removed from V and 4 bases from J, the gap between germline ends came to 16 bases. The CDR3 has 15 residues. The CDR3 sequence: CASSFLGEKRYEQYF. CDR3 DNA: TGTGCCAGCAGTTTTTTGGGTGAAAAGCGGTACGAGCAGTACTTC.

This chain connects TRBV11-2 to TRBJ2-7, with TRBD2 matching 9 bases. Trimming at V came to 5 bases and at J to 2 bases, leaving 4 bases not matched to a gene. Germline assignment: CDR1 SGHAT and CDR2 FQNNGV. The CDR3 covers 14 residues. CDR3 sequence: CASSRSGRPYEQYF. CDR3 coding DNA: TGTGCCAGCAGCAGAAGCGGGAGGCCCTACGAGCAGTACTTC.

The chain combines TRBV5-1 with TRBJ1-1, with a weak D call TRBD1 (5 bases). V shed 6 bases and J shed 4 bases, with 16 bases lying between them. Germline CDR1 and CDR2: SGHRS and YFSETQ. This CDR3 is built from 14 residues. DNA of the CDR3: TGCGCCAGCAAAGGCGTCAGGGCGGGCACTGAAGCTTTCTTT. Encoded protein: CASKGVRAGTEAFF.

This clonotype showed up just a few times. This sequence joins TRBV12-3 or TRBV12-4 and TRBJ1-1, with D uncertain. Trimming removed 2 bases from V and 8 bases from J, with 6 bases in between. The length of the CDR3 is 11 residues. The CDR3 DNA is TGTGCCAGCAGTTTACGGTTCGAAGCTTTCTTT. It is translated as CASSLRFEAFF.

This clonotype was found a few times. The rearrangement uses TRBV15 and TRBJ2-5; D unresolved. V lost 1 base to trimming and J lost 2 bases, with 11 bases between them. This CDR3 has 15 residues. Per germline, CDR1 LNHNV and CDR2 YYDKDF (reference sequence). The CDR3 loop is CATSRGSYPQETQYF. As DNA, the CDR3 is TGTGCCACCAGCAGAGGGAGCTACCCACAAGAGACCCAGTACTTC. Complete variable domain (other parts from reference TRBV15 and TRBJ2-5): DAMVIQNPRYQVTQFGKPVTLSCSQTLNHNVMYWYQQKSSQAPKLLFHYYDKDFNNEADTPDNFQSRRPNTSFCFLDIRSPGLGDTAMYLCATSRGSYPQETQYFGPGTRLLVL.

For the CDR3, the DNA is TGCGCCCAGCCCCAGGGAGGCCAAGAGACCCAGTACTTC. Encoded protein: CAQPQGGQETQYF. This rearrangement joins TRBV4-3 to TRBJ2-5; the D gene is possibly TRBD2 (6 bases). This CDR3 is 13 amino acids long. Trimming cost V 11 bases and J 1 base, with 14 bases left between them. Germline values: CDR1 LGHNA, CDR2 YSLEER.

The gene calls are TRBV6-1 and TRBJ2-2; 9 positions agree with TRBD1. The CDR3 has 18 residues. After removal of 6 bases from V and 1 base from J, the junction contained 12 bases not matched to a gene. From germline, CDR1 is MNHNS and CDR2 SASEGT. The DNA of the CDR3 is TGTGCCAGCAGAAGGACCGGGACAGGGTCGGTGAACACCGGGGAGCTGTTTTTT. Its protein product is CASRRTGTGSVNTGELFF.

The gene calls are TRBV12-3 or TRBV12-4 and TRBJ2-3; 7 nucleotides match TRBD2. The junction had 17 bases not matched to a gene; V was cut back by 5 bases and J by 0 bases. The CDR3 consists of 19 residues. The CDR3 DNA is TGTGCCAGCAGTCTTGCTCGAATAGCGGGTGACGCTAGCACAGATACGCAGTATTTT. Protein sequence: CASSLARIAGDASTDTQYF.

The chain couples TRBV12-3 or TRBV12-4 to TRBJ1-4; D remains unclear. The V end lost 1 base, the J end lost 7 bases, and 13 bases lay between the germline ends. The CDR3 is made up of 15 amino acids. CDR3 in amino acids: CASSLVMTSSEKLFF. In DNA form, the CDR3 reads TGTGCCAGCAGTTTAGTTATGACCAGTTCTGAAAAACTGTTTTTT.

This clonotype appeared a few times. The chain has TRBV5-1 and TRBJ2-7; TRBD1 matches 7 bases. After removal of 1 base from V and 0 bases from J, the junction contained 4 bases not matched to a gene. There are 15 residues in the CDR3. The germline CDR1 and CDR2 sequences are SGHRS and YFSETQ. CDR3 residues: CASSLTGTASYEQYF. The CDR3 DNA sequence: TGCGCCAGCAGCTTGACCGGGACAGCCTCCTACGAGCAGTACTTC.

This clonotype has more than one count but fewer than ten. CDR3 sequence reads: CATSDLSRPGRPSTGELFF. The CDR3 DNA follows: TGTGCCACCAGTGATTTATCGAGGCCCGGGAGGCCCAGCACCGGGGAGCTGTTTTTT. The chain uses TRBV24-1 and TRBJ2-2; 7 bases map to TRBD2. Germline-derived CDR1 and CDR2 are KGHDR and SFDVKD. The CDR3 is 19 residues long. With V trimmed by 1 base and J by 4 bases, 14 bases remained unmatched.

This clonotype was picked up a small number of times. In DNA form, the CDR3 reads TGTGCCACCCGACTGGTTGCGGGCTACACCTTC. It yields the protein CATRLVAGYTF. The rearrangement links TRBV28 to TRBJ1-2, with D unresolved. The CDR3 runs 11 residues. V shed 10 bases and J shed 8 bases, with 14 bases lying between them. CDR1 and CDR2 from the germline V gene are MDHEN and SYDVKM.

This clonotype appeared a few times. For the CDR3, the DNA is TGCGCCAGCAGCTCGCTAGCGGGGGGGAGCACCGGGGAGCTGTTTTTT. It specifies CASSSLAGGSTGELFF. J is TRBJ2-2 and V is TRBV5-1; 12 nucleotides align to TRBD2. This CDR3 region has 16 residues. Germline V gene lookup returns CDR1 SGHRS and CDR2 YFSETQ. Losses at the gene ends were 3 bases for V and 4 bases for J; bases not matched to a gene: 4.

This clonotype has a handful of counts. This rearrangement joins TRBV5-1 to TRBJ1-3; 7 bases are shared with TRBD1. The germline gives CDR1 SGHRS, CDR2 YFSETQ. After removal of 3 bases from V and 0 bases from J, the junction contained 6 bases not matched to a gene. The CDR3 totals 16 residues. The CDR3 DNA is TGCGCCAGCAGCTCTTGGGACAGCCGCTCTGGAAACACCATATATTTT. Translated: CASSSWDSRSGNTIYF.